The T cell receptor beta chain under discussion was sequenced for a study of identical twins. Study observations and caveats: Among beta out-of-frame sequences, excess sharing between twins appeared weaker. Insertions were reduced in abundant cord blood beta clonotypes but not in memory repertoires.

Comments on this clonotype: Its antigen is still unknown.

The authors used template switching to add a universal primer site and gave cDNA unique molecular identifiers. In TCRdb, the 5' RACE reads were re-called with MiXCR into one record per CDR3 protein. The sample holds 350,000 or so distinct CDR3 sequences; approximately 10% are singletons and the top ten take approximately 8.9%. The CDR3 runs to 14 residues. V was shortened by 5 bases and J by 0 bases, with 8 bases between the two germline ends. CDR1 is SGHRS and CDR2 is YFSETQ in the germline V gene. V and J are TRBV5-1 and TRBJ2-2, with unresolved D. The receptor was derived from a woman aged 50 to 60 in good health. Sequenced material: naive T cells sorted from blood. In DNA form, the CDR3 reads TGCGCCAGCAGTGAAGACGCGAACACCGGGGAGCTGTTTTTT. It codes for CASSEDANTGELFF. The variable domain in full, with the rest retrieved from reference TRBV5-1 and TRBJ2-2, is KAGVTQTPRYLIKTRGQQVTLSCSPISGHRSVSWYQQTPGQGLQFLFEYFSETQRNKGNFPGRFSGRQFSNSRSEMNVSTLELGDSALYLCASSEDANTGELFFGEGSRLTVL.